The present T cell receptor (beta chain) was sequenced within a study of response to subunit inactivated influenza vaccine. Study outcomes and limitations: Authors suggested each seasonal flu vaccination may recruit only limited numbers of new T cells.

A word on this clonotype: The antigen is unknown.

Germline CDR1 and CDR2: ENHRY and SYGVKD. The V gene end was trimmed by 3 bases and the J gene end by 2 bases; junction bases not matched to a gene: 1. The CDR3 consists of 15 residues. Each CDR3 protein gets one entry after TCRdb re-called the RT-PCR reads with MiXCR. The sample holds just under 250,000 distinct CDR3 sequences; 9% to 15% are singletons and the top ten take more than 7%. The sequence came from a man aged 50 to 59 who received an inactivated influenza vaccine. This specimen consisted of non-naive T cells sorted from PBMCs, obtained 14 to 15 days before vaccination. This chain joins TRBV10-3 and TRBJ2-1, with 10 bases identical to TRBD2. CDR3 bases: TGTGCCATCAGTGACCTAGCGGGAGCCTACAATGAGCAGTTCTTC. This sequence encodes CAISDLAGAYNEQFF.